These 28 T cell receptor beta chains were all obtained from the same sample, sequenced in a study of identical twins. Via MiXCR, TCRdb re-called the 5' RACE reads, giving one row per CDR3 protein. Found here are roughly 260,000 distinct CDR3 sequences, 6% to 8.5% of them singletons; the top ten hold under 6%. This sample was also put to use in a study of yellow fever vaccine responses in identical twins.

Sequenced input: CD8+ T cells sorted from blood. Receptors originate from a woman younger than 35 in good health.

There are a few counts of this clonotype. The chain uses TRBV2 and TRBJ2-4; D is uncertain. The germline gives CDR1 SNHLY, CDR2 FYNNEI. V dropped 6 bases and J dropped 6 bases, with 3 bases sitting between them. This CDR3 is 10 amino acids long. The CDR3, as DNA: TGTGCCAGCAGGGGAAACATTCAGTACTTC. Its translation: CASRGNIQYF.

This clonotype has more than one count but fewer than ten. This chain connects TRBV28 to TRBJ1-2; D is uncertain. Germline CDR1 is MDHEN and CDR2 is SYDVKM. The CDR3 loop spans 14 amino acids. Trimming shortened V by 1 base and J by 0 bases, and 6 bases separated the two germline ends. The CDR3 here is CASSLYESNYGYTF. The CDR3 DNA reads as TGTGCCAGCAGTTTATACGAGTCTAACTATGGCTACACCTTC.

This clonotype was picked up many times. This sequence joins TRBV6-1 and TRBJ2-4; D not resolved. The germline CDR1 and CDR2 sequences are MNHNS and SASEGT. The CDR3 consists of 13 residues. Trimming pared 0 bases from V and 6 bases from J, leaving 6 bases between. The CDR3 DNA is TGTGCCAGCAGTGAAGCAGAAATAAACATTCAGTACTTC. Translation gives CASSEAEINIQYF.

This clonotype was recorded a few times. The chain recombines TRBV7-2 with TRBJ2-1; 11 nucleotides line up with TRBD2. CDR1 is SGHTA, CDR2 FQGNSA, per germline. This CDR3 is built from 12 residues. V dropped 8 bases and J dropped 14; count of bases not matched to a gene: 8. CDR3 loop: CASLTSGVVKFF. The CDR3 region has the DNA TGTGCCAGCCTGACTAGCGGGGTAGTAAAGTTCTTC.

This chain joins TRBV7-9 and TRBJ1-1; D remains unclear. The CDR3 spans 14 residues. The ends were cut back, 5 bases at V and 0 bases at J, with 10 bases in the middle. Looked up from germline, CDR1 is SEHNR and CDR2 is FQNEAQ (reference sequence). The CDR3 protein is CASSAGGLNTEAFF. The CDR3 DNA follows: TGTGCCAGCAGCGCTGGCGGTCTGAACACTGAAGCTTTCTTT.

The chain links TRBV20-1 to TRBJ2-7; possibly TRBD1 for D (5 bases). Trimming pared 0 bases from V and 3 bases from J, leaving 9 bases between. Germline V gene lookup returns CDR1 DFQATT and CDR2 SNEGSKA (reference sequence). The CDR3 length is 13 residues. This CDR3 is CSAREARDYEQYV. CDR3 coding DNA: TGCAGTGCTAGAGAGGCCAGGGACTACGAGCAGTACGTC.

A few counts support this clonotype. J is TRBJ1-5 and V is TRBV28, with TRBD1 as a possible D gene (6 bases). Per germline, CDR1 MDHEN and CDR2 SYDVKM. Deletions cut 7 bases from V and 0 bases from J, with 13 bases between. This CDR3 has 15 amino acids. The CDR3 loop reads CASNPDSDSNQPQHF. In DNA, the CDR3 is TGTGCCAGCAACCCGGACAGCGATAGCAATCAGCCCCAGCATTTT.

This clonotype was counted a few times. This chain joins TRBV12-3 or TRBV12-4 and TRBJ2-5; D is perhaps TRBD2 (6 bases). The CDR3 is made up of 12 amino acids. Trimming removed 4 bases at V and 7 bases at J, with 10 bases between. CDR3 DNA sequence: TGTGCCAGCAGTTGGGGGGAAGGGACCCAGTACTTC. This gives the protein CASSWGEGTQYF.

J is TRBJ2-3 and V is TRBV20-1; 10 bases agree with TRBD2. Germline CDR1 is DFQATT and CDR2 is SNEGSKA (reference sequence). The junction had 10 bases not matched to a gene; V was cut back by 0 bases and J by 4 bases. The CDR3 spans 17 residues. As DNA, the CDR3 is TGCAGTGCTAGAGAGTACACTAGCGGGGCTCAGGCAGATACGCAGTATTTT. This encodes CSAREYTSGAQADTQYF.

As for this clonotype: One end of the junction varies from germline; a read error may be responsible. This chain links TRBV20-1 with TRBJ2-3, with a tentative D call TRBD2 (6 bases). From germline, CDR1 is DFQATT and CDR2 SNEGSKA (reference sequence). The CDR3 spans 17 residues. CDR3 coding DNA: TGCTGTGCTAGGGAGGTGGAGTTGACTCTCCCTACAGATACGCAGTATTTT. Translated, it gives CCAREVELTLPTDTQYF.

This chain connects TRBV6-1 to TRBJ2-1, with a tentative D call TRBD1 (6 bases). Germline assignment: CDR1 MNHNS and CDR2 SASEGT. CDR3 length equals 14 residues. V was cut by 10 bases and J by 0 bases, with 13 bases left in between. In DNA form, the CDR3 reads TGTGCCATCCAGCCGGACAGCTCCTACAATGAGCAGTTCTTC. Amino acid sequence: CAIQPDSSYNEQFF.

This clonotype appeared a few times. The chain has TRBV29-1 and TRBJ2-7, with D maybe TRBD2 (6 bases). This CDR3 spans 14 amino acids. V was trimmed by 6 bases and J by 3 bases, leaving 18 bases between them. The germline CDR1 and CDR2 sequences are SQVTM and ANQGSEA. The CDR3 here is CSVRQREDYYEQYF. CDR3 nucleotide sequence: TGCAGCGTACGTCAAAGGGAGGATTACTACGAGCAGTACTTC.

This clonotype was observed many times. This chain links TRBV7-8 with TRBJ2-5; D remains ambiguous. Germline CDR1 is SGHVS and CDR2 is FQNEAQ. V was cut by 1 base and J by 4 bases, with 7 bases left in between. The CDR3 totals 13 residues. The CDR3 spells CASSLVAVETQYF. CDR3 in DNA: TGTGCCAGCAGCTTAGTGGCTGTAGAGACCCAGTACTTC.

Many counts were recorded for this clonotype. V is TRBV5-6 and J is TRBJ2-7; 9 bases map to TRBD1. From germline, CDR1 is SGHDT and CDR2 YYEEEE. CDR3 length: 15 residues. V was clipped by 4 bases and J by 3 bases; unmatched bases: 8. CDR3 sequence (DNA): TGTGCCAGCAGCACGAGGGACAGGGCTTTCTACGAGCAGTACGTC. Protein: CASSTRDRAFYEQYV.

The table lists this clonotype with many counts. The J gene is TRBJ2-1, the V gene TRBV4-1, with D uncertain. Germline lookup yields CDR1 MGHRA and CDR2 YSYEKL. V was clipped by 0 bases and J by 6 bases, with 9 bases between them. The CDR3 has 14 residues. The CDR3 DNA follows: TGCGCCAGCAGCCAAGAACCGCGCACCAATGAGCAGTTCTTC. Protein sequence: CASSQEPRTNEQFF.

This clonotype was observed a few times. The gene calls are TRBV7-2 and TRBJ2-5; D is uncertain. Germline CDR1 is SGHTA and CDR2 is FQGNSA. This CDR3 has 15 amino acids. V was trimmed by 3 bases and J by 4 bases, leaving 15 bases between them. The CDR3 nucleotides read TGTGCCAGCAGCTTCCCAACACGGACGGGAGAGACCCAGTACTTC. Translating it yields CASSFPTRTGETQYF.

J is TRBJ2-7 and V is TRBV27; a possible D gene is TRBD2 (6 bases). From germline, CDR1 is MNHEY and CDR2 SMNVEV (reference sequence). This CDR3 region has 15 residues. V was clipped by 0 bases and J by 5 bases, with 14 bases between them. The CDR3 loop is CASSLSGRQGNEQYV. The CDR3, as DNA: TGTGCCAGCAGTTTATCGGGGAGGCAGGGTAACGAGCAGTACGTC.

The genes are TRBV12-3 or TRBV12-4 and TRBJ2-7; TRBD2 agrees at 12 bases. V was pared by 2 bases and J by 5 bases, with 16 bases of the junction left unmatched. The CDR3 covers 19 residues. The CDR3, as DNA: TGTGCCAGCAGTTTAAGGACCCCCCCGACTAGCGGGAGTTCTCACGAGCAGTACTTC. Translation: CASSLRTPPTSGSSHEQYF.

This clonotype came up many times. The chain combines TRBV5-1 with TRBJ1-1, with a tentative D call TRBD1 (6 bases). The CDR3 loop spans 12 amino acids. Between the trimmed V and J ends, which lost 1 base and 9 bases, there was a span of 10 bases. Germline CDR1 and CDR2: SGHRS and YFSETQ. CDR3 DNA: TGCGCCAGCAGCTTGAACAGGGAAAAAGCTTTCTTT. It translates to CASSLNREKAFF.

This clonotype was counted between two and nine times. The chain links TRBV10-2 to TRBJ2-2; 7 bases line up with TRBD2. The CDR3 is 15 amino acids. With V trimmed by 6 bases and J by 5 bases, 9 bases remained unmatched. CDR1 and CDR2 (germline): WSHSY, SAAADI. The CDR3 region has the DNA TGCGCCAGCAGGACAGCGGGATGGGAAACCGGGGAGCTGTTTTTT. The encoded protein is CASRTAGWETGELFF.

The sample holds a few counts of this clonotype. This chain links TRBV20-1 with TRBJ2-1; 7 nucleotides match TRBD1. This CDR3 has 14 amino acids. The trim removed 2 bases at V and 1 base at J, leaving 2 bases unmatched. CDR1 is DFQATT and CDR2 is SNEGSKA in the germline V gene (reference sequence). CDR3 in DNA: TGCAGTGCTAGATTACAGGGGTCCTACAATGAGCAGTTCTTC. This sequence encodes CSARLQGSYNEQFF.

This clonotype showed up many times. The chain uses TRBV3-1 and TRBJ2-7; 11 bases fit TRBD1. This CDR3 spans 13 amino acids. Germline trimming cut 4 bases from V and 6 bases from J; bases unmatched to any gene: 2. Germline lookup yields CDR1 LGHDT and CDR2 YNNKEL (reference sequence). CDR3 nucleotides: TGTGCCAGCAGCCCGGGACAGGGGGGCGAGCAGTACTTC. Translated: CASSPGQGGEQYF.

V and J are TRBV11-2 and TRBJ2-7; D is perhaps TRBD1 (6 bases). The V end lost 0 bases, the J end lost 5 bases, and 23 bases lay between the germline ends. Germline assignment: CDR1 SGHAT and CDR2 FQNNGV. This CDR3 is built from 18 residues. CDR3 sequence (DNA): TGTGCCAGCAGCTTAGATCCCGTCAGGGGCACCCTCTCGGACGAGCAGTACTTC. Translated, it gives CASSLDPVRGTLSDEQYF.

This clonotype was picked up many times. The chain joins TRBV11-2 to TRBJ2-4, with a weak D call TRBD1 (5 bases). The V gene lost 1 base and the J gene lost 1 base, with 14 bases spanning the gap. Germline-derived CDR1 and CDR2 are SGHAT and FQNNGV. This CDR3 spans 17 amino acids. CDR3 region: CASSLGGARRAKNIQYF. The CDR3 nucleotides are TGTGCCAGCAGCTTAGGTGGGGCACGGCGGGCCAAAAACATTCAGTACTTC.

There are many counts of this clonotype. This chain uses TRBV28 with TRBJ2-7, with 10 positions matching TRBD1. Unmatched junction bases numbered 10, after V lost 6 bases and J lost 5 bases. The germline gives CDR1 MDHEN, CDR2 SYDVKM. The CDR3 is 15 residues long. The CDR3 DNA reads as TGTGCCAGCAGCCCTGGGACAGGGGTTTTCCACGAGCAGTACTTC. This encodes CASSPGTGVFHEQYF.

This clonotype was seen at least ten times. J is TRBJ1-6 and V is TRBV2; 8 nucleotides agree with TRBD1. The CDR3 contains 14 residues. Losses at the gene ends were 10 bases for V and 8 bases for J; bases not matched to a gene: 10. Per germline, CDR1 SNHLY and CDR2 FYNNEI. The CDR3 DNA reads as TGTGCCACCACTAACGGACAGGGTGATTCACCCCTCCACTTT. Amino acids: CATTNGQGDSPLHF.

This clonotype was detected only a few times. This chain links TRBV27 with TRBJ1-4; D remains ambiguous. Germline assignment: CDR1 MNHEY and CDR2 SMNVEV (reference sequence). The CDR3 is 15 amino acids. Trimming removed 6 bases at V and 5 bases at J, with 16 bases between. CDR3 loop: CASRRRSRRNEKLFF. The CDR3 region has the DNA TGTGCCAGCAGGAGGCGGTCTAGGAGAAATGAAAAACTGTTTTTT. Full variable domain (rest looked up from reference TRBV27 and TRBJ1-4): EAQVTQNPRYLITVTGKKLTVTCSQNMNHEYMSWYRQDPGLGLRQIYYSMNVEVTDKGDVPEGYKVSRKEKRNFPLILESPSPNQTSLYFCASRRRSRRNEKLFFGSGTQLSVL.

This clonotype was recorded many times. This rearrangement joins TRBV12-3 or TRBV12-4 to TRBJ2-2; 7 positions agree with TRBD1. V lost 5 bases and J lost 1; bases outside the gene matches: 1. The CDR3 totals 14 residues. DNA for the CDR3: TGTGCCAGCAGTAGGGACAGGAACACCGGGGAGCTGTTTTTT. Translating it yields CASSRDRNTGELFF.